This is a list of T cell receptor beta chains from one sample in a study of shared clonotypes between healthy human individuals. Data came from immunoSEQ multiplex PCR; TCRdb stores just in-frame clones and leaves some out. The sample has under 150,000 clones; more than 65% are singletons. Sequencing input: memory CD8+ T cells sorted from blood. The receptors stem from a woman between 25 and 40 years old in good health. Both conserved end residues are part of each CDR3. The D gene is left open where the match is weak. The listing skips clone size in some rows; elsewhere it reads once, few, many or a size class.

d_gene: TRBD1
v_gene: TRBV18
len: 16
j_gene: TRBJ2-5
abundance: -
CDR3nt: TGTGCCAGCTCACCACATAGATACAGGGGAAAAGAGACCCAGTACTTC
CDR3aa: CASSPHRYRGKETQYF

d_gene: -
v_gene: TRBV5-4
len: 17
j_gene: TRBJ2-3
abundance: -
CDR3nt: TGTGCCAGCAGCACCAGCGTCTCGGGACATCTCACAGATACGCAGTATTTT
CDR3aa: CASSTSVSGHLTDTQYF

d_gene: -
v_gene: TRBV28
len: 16
j_gene: TRBJ2-1
abundance: -
CDR3nt: TGTGCCAGCAGTATCGACTACCCCATGGCCTACAATGAGCAGTTCTTC
CDR3aa: CASSIDYPMAYNEQFF

d_gene: TRBD1
v_gene: TRBV6-6
len: 14
j_gene: TRBJ2-7
abundance: -
CDR3nt: TGTGCCAGCAGCCTATATCCGACAGGGCTCGAGCAGTACTTC
CDR3aa: CASSLYPTGLEQYF

d_gene: -
v_gene: TRBV9
len: 13
j_gene: TRBJ1-1
abundance: -
CDR3nt: TGTGCCAGCAGCGTAGGAGGCAACGCTGAAGCTTTCTTT
CDR3aa: CASSVGGNAEAFF

d_gene: TRBD1
v_gene: TRBV6-1
len: 15
j_gene: TRBJ1-1
abundance: -
CDR3nt: TGTGCCAGCAGTGAGTTACAGGGGGTATACACTGAAGCTTTCTTT
CDR3aa: CASSELQGVYTEAFF

d_gene: -
v_gene: TRBV7-3
len: 16
j_gene: TRBJ1-5
abundance: -
CDR3nt: TGTGCCAGCAGCTTAGAGAGGATCGGGCGTAATCAGCCCCAGCATTTT
CDR3aa: CASSLERIGRNQPQHF

d_gene: -
v_gene: TRBV5-6
len: 14
j_gene: TRBJ1-1
abundance: once
CDR3nt: TGTGCCAGCAGCTTCGGGGGGGCGCGTACTGAAGCTTTCTTT
CDR3aa: CASSFGGARTEAFF

d_gene: -
v_gene: TRBV4-1
len: 16
j_gene: TRBJ2-7
abundance: -
CDR3nt: TGCGCCAGCAGCCAAGAGGGTGGTGGCATGGGCTACGAGCAGTACTTC
CDR3aa: CASSQEGGGMGYEQYF

d_gene: TRBD1
v_gene: TRBV30
len: 16
j_gene: TRBJ1-4
abundance: once
CDR3nt: TGTGCCTGGAGTGTTCTCCCGGGACAGGGGGCGGAAAAACTGTTTTTT
CDR3aa: CAWSVLPGQGAEKLFF

d_gene: -
v_gene: TRBV30
len: 18
j_gene: TRBJ2-1
abundance: -
CDR3nt: TGTGCCTGGCTCCATCCCGGGACCTTAACCAGCTCCTACAATGAGCAGTTCTTC
CDR3aa: CAWLHPGTLTSSYNEQFF

d_gene: TRBD1
v_gene: TRBV27
len: 17
j_gene: TRBJ1-2
abundance: once
CDR3nt: TGTGCCAGCAGCCGCATACCCCGACAGGGACGTGACTATGGCTACACCTTC
CDR3aa: CASSRIPRQGRDYGYTF

d_gene: -
v_gene: TRBV6-4
len: 16
j_gene: TRBJ1-2
abundance: few
CDR3nt: TGTGCCAGCAGCCCGGGTACCTTACAGGGAGACCTTGGCTACACCTTC
CDR3aa: CASSPGTLQGDLGYTF

d_gene: -
v_gene: TRBV27
len: 12
j_gene: TRBJ2-2
abundance: once
CDR3nt: TGTGCCAGCAGTTCAGGGGTCCGGGAGCTGTTTTTT
CDR3aa: CASSSGVRELFF

d_gene: TRBD1
v_gene: TRBV19
len: 16
j_gene: TRBJ2-1
abundance: -
CDR3nt: TGTGCCAGTAGTGAAGACAGGGGGCTTTCCTACAATGAGCAGTTCTTC
CDR3aa: CASSEDRGLSYNEQFF

d_gene: TRBD2
v_gene: TRBV5-1
len: 15
j_gene: TRBJ2-7
abundance: -
CDR3nt: TGCGCCAGCAGGTTCTGGCGGGAGGGACCCTACGAGCAGTACTTC
CDR3aa: CASRFWREGPYEQYF

d_gene: -
v_gene: TRBV7-9
len: 12
j_gene: TRBJ2-7
abundance: -
CDR3nt: TGTGCCAGCAGCCAGGGATCCTACGAGCAGTACTTC
CDR3aa: CASSQGSYEQYF

d_gene: -
v_gene: TRBV25-1
len: 13
j_gene: TRBJ2-1
abundance: -
CDR3nt: TGTGCCAGCAGGGGGGTCCTCTACAATGAGCAGTTCTTC
CDR3aa: CASRGVLYNEQFF

d_gene: -
v_gene: TRBV5-6
len: 14
j_gene: TRBJ2-3
abundance: -
CDR3nt: TGTGCCAGCAGCTTTTCGTGGAGGGCGGGGACGCAGTATTTT
CDR3aa: CASSFSWRAGTQYF

d_gene: -
v_gene: TRBV4-2
len: 15
j_gene: TRBJ2-7
abundance: many
CDR3nt: TGTGCCAGCAGCCAAGACATCGAGCGGATCTACGAGCAGTACTTC
CDR3aa: CASSQDIERIYEQYF

d_gene: -
v_gene: TRBV18
len: 12
j_gene: TRBJ2-7
abundance: many
CDR3nt: TGTGCCAGCTCACCCGACTCCTACGAGCAGTACTTC
CDR3aa: CASSPDSYEQYF

d_gene: -
v_gene: TRBV19
len: 15
j_gene: TRBJ2-6
abundance: few
CDR3nt: TGTGCCAGTAGTATAGCAGTTTTAGGGGCCAACGTCCTGACTTTC
CDR3aa: CASSIAVLGANVLTF

d_gene: -
v_gene: TRBV6-4
len: 15
j_gene: TRBJ2-6
abundance: many
CDR3nt: TGTGCCAGCAGTGACAGGGCGGGAGGGGCCAACGTCCTGACTTTC
CDR3aa: CASSDRAGGANVLTF

d_gene: TRBD2
v_gene: TRBV9
len: 15
j_gene: TRBJ2-7
abundance: few
CDR3nt: TGTGCCAGCAGCGTAACTAGCGGATCCAACTACGAGCAGTACTTC
CDR3aa: CASSVTSGSNYEQYF

d_gene: -
v_gene: TRBV6-1
len: 15
j_gene: TRBJ1-3
abundance: -
CDR3nt: TGTGCCAGCAGTGAAGGGGCAGATTCTGGAAACACCATATATTTT
CDR3aa: CASSEGADSGNTIYF

d_gene: TRBD2
v_gene: TRBV9
len: 13
j_gene: TRBJ2-1
abundance: -
CDR3nt: TGTGCCAGCAGGGGCGGGAGTTACAATGAGCAGTTCTTC
CDR3aa: CASRGGSYNEQFF

d_gene: -
v_gene: TRBV29-1
len: 11
j_gene: TRBJ1-3
abundance: -
CDR3nt: TGCAGCGGGTGGGCTGGAAACACCATATATTTT
CDR3aa: CSGWAGNTIYF

d_gene: -
v_gene: TRBV5-1
len: 14
j_gene: TRBJ1-1
abundance: -
CDR3nt: TGCGCCAGCAGCTTGGAGAGGGTTTACACTGAAGCTTTCTTT
CDR3aa: CASSLERVYTEAFF

d_gene: TRBD1
v_gene: TRBV6-5
len: 15
j_gene: TRBJ1-1
abundance: -
CDR3nt: TGTGCCAGCAGCATACAGGGGCTGGGGAACACTGAAGCTTTCTTT
CDR3aa: CASSIQGLGNTEAFF

d_gene: -
v_gene: TRBV9
len: 15
j_gene: TRBJ2-7
abundance: -
CDR3nt: TGTGCCAGCAGCGTAGACGGCGAGGTTTACCACGAGCAGTACTTC
CDR3aa: CASSVDGEVYHEQYF

d_gene: TRBD2
v_gene: TRBV2
len: 16
j_gene: TRBJ2-7
abundance: -
CDR3nt: TGTGCCAGCAGTACCCCCACCAGACGGACTAGACACGAGCAGTACTTC
CDR3aa: CASSTPTRRTRHEQYF

d_gene: -
v_gene: TRBV5-6
len: 14
j_gene: TRBJ2-7
abundance: -
CDR3nt: TGTGCCAGCAGCCGAGCGGGTACTGTCTACGAGCAGTACTTC
CDR3aa: CASSRAGTVYEQYF